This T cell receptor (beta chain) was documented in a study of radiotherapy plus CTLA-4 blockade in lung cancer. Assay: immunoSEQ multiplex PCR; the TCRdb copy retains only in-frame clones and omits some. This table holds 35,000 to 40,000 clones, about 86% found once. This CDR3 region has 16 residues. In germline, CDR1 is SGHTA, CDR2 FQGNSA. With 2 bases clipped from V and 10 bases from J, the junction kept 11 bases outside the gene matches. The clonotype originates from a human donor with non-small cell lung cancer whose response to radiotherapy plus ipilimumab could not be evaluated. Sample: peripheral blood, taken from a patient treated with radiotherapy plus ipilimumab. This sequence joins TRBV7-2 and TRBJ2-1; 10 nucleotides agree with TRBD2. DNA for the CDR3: TGTGCCAGCAGCTTATCGGCCAGCGGGGGGGCCTGGGAGCAGTTCTTC. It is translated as CASSLSASGGAWEQFF.